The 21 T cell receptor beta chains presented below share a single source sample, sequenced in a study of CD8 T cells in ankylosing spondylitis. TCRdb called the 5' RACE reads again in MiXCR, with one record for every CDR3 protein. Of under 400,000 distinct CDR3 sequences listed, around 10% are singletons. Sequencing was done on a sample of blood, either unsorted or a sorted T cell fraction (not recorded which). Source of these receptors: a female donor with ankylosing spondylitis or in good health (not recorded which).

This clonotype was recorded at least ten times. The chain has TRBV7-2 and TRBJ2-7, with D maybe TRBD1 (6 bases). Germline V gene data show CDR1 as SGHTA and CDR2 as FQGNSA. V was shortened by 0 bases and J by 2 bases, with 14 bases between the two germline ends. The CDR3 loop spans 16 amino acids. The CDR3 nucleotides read TGTGCCAGCAGCTTAGCGCTATCTGCAGGGGCCTACGAGCAGTACTTC. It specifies CASSLALSAGAYEQYF.

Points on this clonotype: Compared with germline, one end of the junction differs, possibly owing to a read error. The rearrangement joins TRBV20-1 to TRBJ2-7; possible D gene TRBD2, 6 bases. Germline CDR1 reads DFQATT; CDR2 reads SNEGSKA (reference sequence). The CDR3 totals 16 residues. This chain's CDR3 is CCALAPSAGSSYEQYF. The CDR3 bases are TGCTGTGCTCTCGCCCCTAGCGCTGGGAGCTCCTACGAGCAGTACTTC.

CDR3 sequence reads: CASSLETRGTEAFF. As DNA, the CDR3 is TGCGCCAGCAGCTTGGAAACACGGGGCACTGAAGCTTTCTTT. The rearrangement links TRBV5-1 to TRBJ1-1; no firm D call. V lost 0 bases and J lost 4, with 10 bases in between. The CDR3 runs to 14 residues. The germline V gene has CDR1 SGHRS and CDR2 YFSETQ.

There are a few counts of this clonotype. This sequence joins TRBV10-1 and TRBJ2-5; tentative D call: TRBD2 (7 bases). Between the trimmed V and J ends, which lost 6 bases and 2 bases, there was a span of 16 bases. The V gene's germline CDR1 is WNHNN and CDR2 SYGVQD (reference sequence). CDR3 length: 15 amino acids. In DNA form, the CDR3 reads TGCGCCAGCAGCGGGGGGCCCGACCATCAAGAGACCCAGTACTTC. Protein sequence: CASSGGPDHQETQYF.

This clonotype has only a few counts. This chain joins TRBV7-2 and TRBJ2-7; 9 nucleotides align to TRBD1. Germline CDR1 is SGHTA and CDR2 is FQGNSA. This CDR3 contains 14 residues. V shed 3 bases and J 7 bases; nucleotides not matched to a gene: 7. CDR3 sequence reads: CASSFDRGWGEQYF. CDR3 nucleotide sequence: TGTGCCAGCAGCTTCGACAGGGGGTGGGGGGAGCAGTACTTC.

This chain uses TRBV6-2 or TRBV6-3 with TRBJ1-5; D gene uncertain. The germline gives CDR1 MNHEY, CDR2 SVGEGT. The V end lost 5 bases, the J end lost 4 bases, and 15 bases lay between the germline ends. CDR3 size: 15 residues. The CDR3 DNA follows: TGTGCCAGCAGTAACCTATCGCCCCGAAATCAGCCCCAGCATTTT. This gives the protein CASSNLSPRNQPQHF.

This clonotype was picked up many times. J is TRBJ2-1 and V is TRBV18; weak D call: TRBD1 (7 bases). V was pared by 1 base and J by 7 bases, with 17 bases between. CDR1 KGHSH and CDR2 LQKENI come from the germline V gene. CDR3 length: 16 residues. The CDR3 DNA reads TGTGCCAGCTCACCACGGGGGGTGACAGGGAGGAATGAGCAGTTCTTC. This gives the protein CASSPRGVTGRNEQFF.

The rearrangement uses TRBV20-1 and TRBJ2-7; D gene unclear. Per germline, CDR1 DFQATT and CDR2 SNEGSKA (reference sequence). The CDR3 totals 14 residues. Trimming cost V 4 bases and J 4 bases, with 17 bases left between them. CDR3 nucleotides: TGCAGTGCTAAAAAATTAATGGCTACATACGAGCAGTACTTC. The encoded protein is CSAKKLMATYEQYF.

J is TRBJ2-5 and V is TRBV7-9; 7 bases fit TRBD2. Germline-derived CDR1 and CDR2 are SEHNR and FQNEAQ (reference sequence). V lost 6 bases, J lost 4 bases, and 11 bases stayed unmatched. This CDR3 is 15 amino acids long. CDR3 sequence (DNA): TGTGCCAGCAGTTCGGGAGGTGTGAATCGAGAGACCCAGTACTTC. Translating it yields CASSSGGVNRETQYF.

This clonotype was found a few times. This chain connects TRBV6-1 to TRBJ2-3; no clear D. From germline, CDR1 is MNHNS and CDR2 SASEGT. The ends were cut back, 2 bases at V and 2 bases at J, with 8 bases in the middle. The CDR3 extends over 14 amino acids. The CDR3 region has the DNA TGTGCCAGCAGTGAAACATTCAACACAGATACGCAGTATTTT. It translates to CASSETFNTDTQYF.

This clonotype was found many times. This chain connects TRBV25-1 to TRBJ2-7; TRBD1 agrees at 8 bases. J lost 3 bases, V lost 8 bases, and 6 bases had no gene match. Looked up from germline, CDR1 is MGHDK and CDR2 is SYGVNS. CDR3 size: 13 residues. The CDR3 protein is CASSGTGFYEQYF. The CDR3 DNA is TGTGCCAGCTCCGGGACAGGATTCTACGAGCAGTACTTC.

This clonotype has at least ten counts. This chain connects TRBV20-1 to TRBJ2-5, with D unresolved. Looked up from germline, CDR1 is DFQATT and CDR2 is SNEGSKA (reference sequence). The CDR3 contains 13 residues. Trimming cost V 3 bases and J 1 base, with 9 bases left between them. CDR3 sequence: CSARETVQETQYF. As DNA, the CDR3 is TGCAGTGCTAGGGAGACTGTCCAAGAGACCCAGTACTTC.

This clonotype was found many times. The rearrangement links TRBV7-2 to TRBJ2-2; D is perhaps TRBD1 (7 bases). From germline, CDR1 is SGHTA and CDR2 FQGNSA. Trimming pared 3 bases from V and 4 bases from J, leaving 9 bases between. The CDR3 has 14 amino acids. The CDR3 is CASSFQGGTGELFF. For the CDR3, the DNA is TGTGCCAGCAGCTTCCAGGGGGGCACCGGGGAGCTGTTTTTT.

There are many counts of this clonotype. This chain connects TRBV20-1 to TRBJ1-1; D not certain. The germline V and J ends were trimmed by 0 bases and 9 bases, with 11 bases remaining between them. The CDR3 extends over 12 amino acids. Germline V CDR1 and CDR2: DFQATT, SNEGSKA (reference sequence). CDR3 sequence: CSARDPGLKAFF. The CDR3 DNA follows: TGCAGTGCTAGAGATCCCGGCTTAAAAGCTTTCTTT.

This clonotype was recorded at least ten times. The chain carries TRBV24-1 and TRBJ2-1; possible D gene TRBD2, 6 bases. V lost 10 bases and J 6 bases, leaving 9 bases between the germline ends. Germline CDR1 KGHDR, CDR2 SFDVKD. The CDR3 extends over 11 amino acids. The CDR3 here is CATLEGNEQFF. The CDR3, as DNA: TGTGCCACTCTGGAGGGCAATGAGCAGTTCTTC.

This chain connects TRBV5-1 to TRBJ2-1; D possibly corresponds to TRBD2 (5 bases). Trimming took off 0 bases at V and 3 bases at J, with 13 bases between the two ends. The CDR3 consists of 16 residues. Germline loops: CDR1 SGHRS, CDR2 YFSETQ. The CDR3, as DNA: TGCGCCAGCAGCTTGGCCGTGGGAGACTTCTACAATGAGCAGTTCTTC. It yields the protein CASSLAVGDFYNEQFF. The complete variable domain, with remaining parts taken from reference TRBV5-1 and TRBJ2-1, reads KAGVTQTPRYLIKTRGQQVTLSCSPISGHRSVSWYQQTPGQGLQFLFEYFSETQRNKGNFPGRFSGRQFSNSRSEMNVSTLELGDSALYLCASSLAVGDFYNEQFFGPGTRLTVL.

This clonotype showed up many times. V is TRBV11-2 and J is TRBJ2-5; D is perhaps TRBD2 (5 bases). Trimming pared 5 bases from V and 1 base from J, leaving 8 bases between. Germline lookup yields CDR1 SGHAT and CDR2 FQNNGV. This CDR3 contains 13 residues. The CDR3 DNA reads TGTGCCAGCAGCCCGGGATTCCAAGAGACCCAGTACTTC. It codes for CASSPGFQETQYF.

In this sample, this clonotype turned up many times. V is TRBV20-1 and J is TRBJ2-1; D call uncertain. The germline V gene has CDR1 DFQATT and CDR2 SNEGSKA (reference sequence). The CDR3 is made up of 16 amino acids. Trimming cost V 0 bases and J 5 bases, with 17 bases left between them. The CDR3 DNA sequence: TGCAGTGCTAGAGATTTCGTCCGACAAGCTGACAATGAGCAGTTCTTC. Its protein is CSARDFVRQADNEQFF.

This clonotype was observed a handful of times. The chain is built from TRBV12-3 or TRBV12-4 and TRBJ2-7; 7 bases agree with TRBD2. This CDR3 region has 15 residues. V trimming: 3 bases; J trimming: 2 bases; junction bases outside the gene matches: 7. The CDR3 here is CASSLTSRYPYEQYF. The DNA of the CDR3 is TGTGCCAGCAGTTTGACTAGCCGATACCCCTACGAGCAGTACTTC.

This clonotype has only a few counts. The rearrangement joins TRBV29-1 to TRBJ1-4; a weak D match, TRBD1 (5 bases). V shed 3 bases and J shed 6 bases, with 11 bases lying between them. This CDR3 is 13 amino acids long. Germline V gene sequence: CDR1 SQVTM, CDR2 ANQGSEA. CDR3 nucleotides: TGCAGCGTTGAGCTGGGGGTGGATGAAAAACTGTTTTTT. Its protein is CSVELGVDEKLFF.

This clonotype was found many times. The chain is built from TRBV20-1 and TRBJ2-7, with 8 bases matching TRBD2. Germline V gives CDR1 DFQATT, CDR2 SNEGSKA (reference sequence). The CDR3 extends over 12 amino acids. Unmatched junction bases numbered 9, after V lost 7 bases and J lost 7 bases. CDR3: CSGNGGAREQYF. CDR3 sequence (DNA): TGCAGTGGGAACGGGGGGGCACGGGAGCAGTACTTC.